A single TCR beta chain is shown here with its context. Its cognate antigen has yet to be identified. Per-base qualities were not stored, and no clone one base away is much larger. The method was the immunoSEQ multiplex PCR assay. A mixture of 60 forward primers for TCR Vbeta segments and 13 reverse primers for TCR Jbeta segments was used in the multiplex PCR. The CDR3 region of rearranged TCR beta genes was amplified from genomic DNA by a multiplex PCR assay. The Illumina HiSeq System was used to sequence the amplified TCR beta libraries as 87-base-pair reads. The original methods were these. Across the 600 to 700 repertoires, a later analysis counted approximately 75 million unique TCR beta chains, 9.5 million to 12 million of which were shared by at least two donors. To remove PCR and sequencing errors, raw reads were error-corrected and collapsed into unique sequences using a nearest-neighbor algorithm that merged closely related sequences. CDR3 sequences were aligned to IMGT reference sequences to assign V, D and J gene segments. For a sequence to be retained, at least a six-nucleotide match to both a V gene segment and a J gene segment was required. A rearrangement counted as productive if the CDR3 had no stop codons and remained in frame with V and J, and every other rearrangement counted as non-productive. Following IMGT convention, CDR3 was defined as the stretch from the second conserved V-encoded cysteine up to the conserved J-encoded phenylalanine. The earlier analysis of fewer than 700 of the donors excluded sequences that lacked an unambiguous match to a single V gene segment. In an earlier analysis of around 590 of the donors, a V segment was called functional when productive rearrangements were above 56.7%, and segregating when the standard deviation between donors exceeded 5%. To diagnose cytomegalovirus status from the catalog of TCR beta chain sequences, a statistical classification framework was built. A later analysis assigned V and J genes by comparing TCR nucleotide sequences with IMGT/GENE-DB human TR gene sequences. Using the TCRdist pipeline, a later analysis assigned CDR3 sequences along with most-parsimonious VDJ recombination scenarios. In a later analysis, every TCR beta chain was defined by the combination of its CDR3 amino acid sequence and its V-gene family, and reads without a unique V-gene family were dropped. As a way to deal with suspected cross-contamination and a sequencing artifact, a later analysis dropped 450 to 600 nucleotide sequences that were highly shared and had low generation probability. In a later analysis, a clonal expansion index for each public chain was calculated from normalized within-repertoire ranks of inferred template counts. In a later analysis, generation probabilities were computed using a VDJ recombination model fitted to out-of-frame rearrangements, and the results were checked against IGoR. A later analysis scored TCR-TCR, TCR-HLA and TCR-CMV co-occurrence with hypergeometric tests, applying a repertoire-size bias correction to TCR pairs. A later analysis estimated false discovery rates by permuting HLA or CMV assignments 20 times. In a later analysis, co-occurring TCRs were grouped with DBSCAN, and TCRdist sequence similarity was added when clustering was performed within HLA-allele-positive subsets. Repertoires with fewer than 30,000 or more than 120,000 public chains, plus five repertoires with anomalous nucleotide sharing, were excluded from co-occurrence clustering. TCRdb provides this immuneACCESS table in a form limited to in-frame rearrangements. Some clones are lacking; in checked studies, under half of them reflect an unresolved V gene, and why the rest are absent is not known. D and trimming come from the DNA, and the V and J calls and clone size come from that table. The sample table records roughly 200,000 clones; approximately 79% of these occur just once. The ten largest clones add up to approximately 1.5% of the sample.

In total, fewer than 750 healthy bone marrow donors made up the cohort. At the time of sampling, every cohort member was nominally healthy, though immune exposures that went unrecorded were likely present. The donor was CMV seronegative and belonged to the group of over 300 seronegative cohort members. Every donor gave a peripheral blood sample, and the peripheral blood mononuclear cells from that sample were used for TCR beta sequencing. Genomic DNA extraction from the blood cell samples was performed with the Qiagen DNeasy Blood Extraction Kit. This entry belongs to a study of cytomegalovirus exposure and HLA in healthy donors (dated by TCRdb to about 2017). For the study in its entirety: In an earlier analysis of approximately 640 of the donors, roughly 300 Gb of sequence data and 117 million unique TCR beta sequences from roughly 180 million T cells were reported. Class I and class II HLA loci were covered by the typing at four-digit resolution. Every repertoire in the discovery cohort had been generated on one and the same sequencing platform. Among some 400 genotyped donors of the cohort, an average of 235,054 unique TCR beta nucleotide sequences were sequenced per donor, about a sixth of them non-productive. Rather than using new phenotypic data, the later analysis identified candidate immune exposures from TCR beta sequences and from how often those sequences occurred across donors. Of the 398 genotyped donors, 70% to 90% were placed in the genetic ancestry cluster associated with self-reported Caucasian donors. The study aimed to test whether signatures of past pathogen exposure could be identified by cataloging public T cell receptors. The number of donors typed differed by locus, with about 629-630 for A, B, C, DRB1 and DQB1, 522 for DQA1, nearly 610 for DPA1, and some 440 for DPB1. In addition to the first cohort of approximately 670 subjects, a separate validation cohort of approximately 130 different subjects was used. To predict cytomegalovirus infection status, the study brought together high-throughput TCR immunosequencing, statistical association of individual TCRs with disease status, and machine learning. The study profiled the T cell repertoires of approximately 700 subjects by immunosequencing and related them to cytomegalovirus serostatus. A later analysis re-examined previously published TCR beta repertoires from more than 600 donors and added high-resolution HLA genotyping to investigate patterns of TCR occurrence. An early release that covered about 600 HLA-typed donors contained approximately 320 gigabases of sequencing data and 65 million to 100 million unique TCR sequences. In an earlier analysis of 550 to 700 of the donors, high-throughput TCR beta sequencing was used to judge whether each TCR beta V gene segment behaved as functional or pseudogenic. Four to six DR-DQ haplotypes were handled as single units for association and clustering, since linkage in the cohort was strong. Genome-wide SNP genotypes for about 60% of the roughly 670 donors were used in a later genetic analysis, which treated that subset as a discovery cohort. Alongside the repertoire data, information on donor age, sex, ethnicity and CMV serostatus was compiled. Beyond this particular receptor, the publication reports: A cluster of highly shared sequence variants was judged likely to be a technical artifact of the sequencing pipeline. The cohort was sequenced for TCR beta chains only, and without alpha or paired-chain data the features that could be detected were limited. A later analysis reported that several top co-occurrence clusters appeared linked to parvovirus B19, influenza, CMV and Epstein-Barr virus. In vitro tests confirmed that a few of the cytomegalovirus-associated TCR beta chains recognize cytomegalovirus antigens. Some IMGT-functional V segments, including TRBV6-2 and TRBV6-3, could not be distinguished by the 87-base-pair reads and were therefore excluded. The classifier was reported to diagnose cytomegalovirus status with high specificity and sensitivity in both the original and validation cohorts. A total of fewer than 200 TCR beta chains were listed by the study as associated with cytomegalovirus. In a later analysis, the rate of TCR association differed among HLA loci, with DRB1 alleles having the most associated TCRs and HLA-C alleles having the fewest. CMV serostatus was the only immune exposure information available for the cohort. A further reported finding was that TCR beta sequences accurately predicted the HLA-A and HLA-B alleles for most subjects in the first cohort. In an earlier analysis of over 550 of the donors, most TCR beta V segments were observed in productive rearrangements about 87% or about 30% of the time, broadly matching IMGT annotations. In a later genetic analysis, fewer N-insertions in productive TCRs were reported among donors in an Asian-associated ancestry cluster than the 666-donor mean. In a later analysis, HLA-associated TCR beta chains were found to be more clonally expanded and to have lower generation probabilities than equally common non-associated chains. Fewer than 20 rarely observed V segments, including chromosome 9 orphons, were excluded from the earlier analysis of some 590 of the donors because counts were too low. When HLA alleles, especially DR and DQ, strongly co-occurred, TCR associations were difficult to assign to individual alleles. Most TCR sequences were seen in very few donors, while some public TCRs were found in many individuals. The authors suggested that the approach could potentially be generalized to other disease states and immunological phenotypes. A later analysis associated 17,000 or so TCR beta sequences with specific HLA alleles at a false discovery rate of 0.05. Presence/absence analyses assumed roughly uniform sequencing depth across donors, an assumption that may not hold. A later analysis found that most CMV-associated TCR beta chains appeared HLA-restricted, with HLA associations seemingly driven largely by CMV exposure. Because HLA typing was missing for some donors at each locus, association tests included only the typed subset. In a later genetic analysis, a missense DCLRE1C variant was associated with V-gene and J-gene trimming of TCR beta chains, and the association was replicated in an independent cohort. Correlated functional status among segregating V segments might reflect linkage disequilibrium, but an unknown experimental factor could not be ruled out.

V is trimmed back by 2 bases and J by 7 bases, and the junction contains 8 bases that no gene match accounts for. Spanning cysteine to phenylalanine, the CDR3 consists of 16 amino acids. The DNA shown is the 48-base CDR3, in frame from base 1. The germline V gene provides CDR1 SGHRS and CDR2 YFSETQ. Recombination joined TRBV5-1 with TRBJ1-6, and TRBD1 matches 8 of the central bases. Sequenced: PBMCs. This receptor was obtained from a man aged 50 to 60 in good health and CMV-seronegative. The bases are TGCGCCAGCAGCTTCGCTAACGGACAGGGAAATTCACCCCTCCACTTT. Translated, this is CASSFANGQGNSPLHF. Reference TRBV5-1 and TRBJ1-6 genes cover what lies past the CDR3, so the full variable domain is KAGVTQTPRYLIKTRGQQVTLSCSPISGHRSVSWYQQTPGQGLQFLFEYFSETQRNKGNFPGRFSGRQFSNSRSEMNVSTLELGDSALYLCASSFANGQGNSPLHFGNGTRLTVT.